Below are 7 T cell receptor beta chains sequenced from a single sample in a study of vaccination effects on CD4 cells after COVID-19. Before any sequencing was done, the ViraFEST assay used viral peptide pools to expand antigen-specific CD4+ T cells. When less than 13 days of culture had elapsed, CD4+ T cells were isolated. Vaccine recipients lacked prior SARS-CoV-2 infection and had negative nucleocapsid antibodies. Here immunoSEQ multiplex PCR was the method, and the copy in TCRdb shows in-frame clones only, minus some. The sample holds tens of thousands of clones, around 76% seen once. The antigens these receptors bind are not known. The sample consisted of CD4+ T cells from PBMCs cultured with HCoV-NL63 spike peptides, taken before COVID-19 vaccination. All receptors derive from a human donor who received a COVID-19 vaccine.

The chain combines TRBV9 with TRBJ2-1; tentative D call: TRBD2 (6 bases). This CDR3 has 14 amino acids. Germline V gene lookup returns CDR1 SGDLS and CDR2 YYNGEE. Trimming took off 1 base at V and 3 bases at J, with 8 bases between the two ends. The CDR3 region has the DNA TGTGCCAGCAGCGTAACTAGCAGCTACAATGAGCAGTTCTTC. It is translated as CASSVTSSYNEQFF.

V and J are TRBV7-9 and TRBJ1-4, with a tentative D call TRBD1 (5 bases). V was trimmed by 6 bases and J by 4 bases, leaving 12 bases between them. Germline CDR1 reads SEHNR; CDR2 reads FQNEAQ (reference sequence). This CDR3 spans 14 amino acids. In nucleotides, the CDR3 is TGTGCCAGCAGTTACCGGGACGGTAATGAAAAACTGTTTTTT. It translates to CASSYRDGNEKLFF. Drawing the rest from reference TRBV7-9 and TRBJ1-4, the complete variable domain is DTGVSQNPRHKITKRGQNVTFRCDPISEHNRLYWYRQTLGQGPEFLTYFQNEAQLEKSRLLSDRFSAERPKGSFSTLEIQRTEQGDSAMYLCASSYRDGNEKLFFGSGTQLSVL.

This clone was recorded only once. The CDR3 is CASSLGGKNIQYF. The CDR3 DNA sequence: TGTGCCAGCAGCTTGGGGGGAAAAAACATTCAGTACTTC. The genes are TRBV5-4 and TRBJ2-4; D ambiguous. This CDR3 region has 13 residues. Between the trimmed V and J ends, which lost 0 bases and 4 bases, there was a span of 5 bases. CDR1 SGHNT and CDR2 YYREEE come from the germline V gene (reference sequence).

This chain connects TRBV7-3 to TRBJ1-1, with 7 bases fitting TRBD1. Trimming took 5 bases from V and 7 from J; bases not matched to a gene: 7. In germline, CDR1 is SGHTA, CDR2 FQGTGA. The CDR3 sequence is 13 residues long. CDR3 protein: CASSSTGADEAFF. The CDR3 DNA is TGTGCCAGCAGCAGCACAGGGGCAGATGAAGCTTTCTTT.

The chain is built from TRBV7-8 and TRBJ1-1; TRBD1 aligns across 9 bases. The germline CDR1 and CDR2 sequences are SGHVS and FQNEAQ. The CDR3 contains 16 residues. The V segment lost 0 bases and the J segment 1 base; nucleotides outside the gene matches: 3. As DNA, the CDR3 is TGTGCCAGCAGCTTAGCGCAGGGACAGGGGAACACTGAAGCTTTCTTT. Translated: CASSLAQGQGNTEAFF. Supplemented by reference TRBV7-8 and TRBJ1-1, the full variable domain reads GAGVSQSPRYKVAKRGQDVALRCDPISGHVSLFWYQQALGQGPEFLTYFQNEAQLDKSGLPSDRFFAERPEGSVSTLKIQRTQQEDSAVYLCASSLAQGQGNTEAFFGQGTRLTVV.

The chain recombines TRBV30 with TRBJ1-6; D is possibly TRBD1 (6 bases). Germline V gives CDR1 GTSNPN, CDR2 SVGIG (reference sequence). V lost 8 bases to trimming and J lost 0 bases, with 14 bases between them. This CDR3 region has 15 residues. The CDR3 is CALNRESSYNSPLHF. CDR3 sequence (DNA): TGTGCCCTCAACAGGGAGAGCTCCTATAATTCACCCCTCCACTTT.

This rearrangement joins TRBV7-3 to TRBJ2-6; 7 bases agree with TRBD1. This CDR3 has 18 amino acids. CDR1 and CDR2 from the germline V gene are SGHTA and FQGTGA. The V gene end was trimmed by 5 bases and the J gene end by 0 bases; junction bases not matched to a gene: 10. The CDR3 reads CASSRTGTALSGANVLTF. CDR3 nucleotide sequence: TGTGCCAGCAGCCGGACCGGGACAGCACTCTCTGGGGCCAACGTCCTGACTTTC.